This record looks at one T cell receptor beta chain sequence and its context. In the authors' workflow: Estimation of nucleated cell counts was performed using reference gene primer amplification. Sequenced by immunoSEQ multiplex PCR; TCRdb stores in-frame clones only, minus some. V, J and clone size are those of that table, while D and trimming were read from the DNA. The sample holds about 220,000 clones, about 80% seen once. The sample originates from a study of blood T cell repertoires in COVID-19. The CDR3 has 14 residues. Germline V CDR1 and CDR2: SQVTM, ANQGSEA. V gave up 7 bases and J gave up 0 bases, with 14 bases separating them.

This rearrangement joins TRBV29-1 to TRBJ2-3, with D perhaps matching TRBD1 (5 bases). The sequenced sample consisted of peripheral blood. This sequence was found in a woman aged 40 to 50 with active or convalescent COVID-19. CDR3 DNA: TGCAGCGCAAGACAGTCCTCTAGCACAGATACGCAGTATTTT. It yields the protein CSARQSSSTDTQYF.